The entry below gives a single TCR beta chain sequence along with its context. Its cognate antigen is unknown. An end of the junction does not agree with germline; a read error may underlie this. These data belong to a study of shared clonotypes between healthy human individuals. Whole-study results and caveats: At large depth, rarefaction still showed sorted-subset sequencing to be incomplete.

Deep-level running was used for the assay. Assay used: immunoSEQ multiplex PCR; TCRdb lists only in-frame clones, some missing. The sample includes around 2.1 million clones, under 97% of them seen just once. Per the germline V gene, CDR1 is SGHNT and CDR2 is YYREEE (reference sequence). The CDR3 loop spans 13 amino acids. The genes are TRBV5-4 and TRBJ2-5; TRBD1 or TRBD2 may be the D gene (5 bases each). Sequenced material: naive CD4+ T cells sorted from blood. This sample's subset: CD45RA+ positively selected. This receptor was taken from a man younger than 35 in good health. The DNA for the CDR3 is TGTGCCAGCAGCTTCCGGGACCAAGGGACCCAGTACTTC. The encoded protein is CASSFRDQGTQYF. Full variable domain (outside the CDR3, taken from reference TRBV5-4 and TRBJ2-5): ETGVTQSPTHLIKTRGQQVTLRCSSQSGHNTVSWYQQALGQGPQFIFQYYREEENGRGNFPPRFSGLQFPNYSSELNVNALELDDSALYLCASSFRDQGTQYFGPGTRLLVL.